A single count supports the clone carrying this TCR beta chain. The data were produced by immunoSEQ multiplex PCR, yet TCRdb's version contains in-frame clones alone and is incomplete. The repertoire includes approximately 28,000 clones, about 89% of them detected once, and approximately 6.6% sits in the top ten. The data were obtained in a study of T cell changes during pregnancy in multiple sclerosis. Sequences were derived from CD8+ T cells from peripheral blood mononuclear cells, sampled in the second trimester of pregnancy. The source is a female donor with multiple sclerosis, enrolled in a pregnancy study.

CDR3 DNA: TGTGCCAGCAGTTTATTGTCTAGCGGGAGTGGCACAGATACGCAGTATTTT. Its translation is CASSLLSSGSGTDTQYF. V gene TRBV27 combines with J gene TRBJ2-3, with 10 bases matching TRBD2. The CDR3 extends over 17 amino acids. Germline values: CDR1 MNHEY, CDR2 SMNVEV (reference sequence). V was pared by 1 base and J by 1 base, with 5 bases of the junction left unmatched.